The rows below give T cell receptor beta chains drawn from one sample of a study of T cell repertoires in cytomegalovirus infection. TCRdb ran MiXCR on the reads and lists one entry per CDR3 protein. The table has 200,000 to 300,000 distinct CDR3 sequences, roughly an eighth seen once. Sequenced: PBMCs. The receptors were sampled from a human donor in good health (CMV status not recorded). Some clones in this sample may be carry-over from other donors' samples. Both conserved end residues are part of each CDR3. A D gene is named only where the DNA matches it firmly. Size values are once, few and many counts, or a class for expanded clones, and some rows have none.

cdr3_nt: TGCAGCGTTCCCTCCCCGCCTGACAGACATCGAGCGGGGGCTACCTACAATGAGCAGTTCTTC; cdr3_aa: CSVPSPPDRHRAGATYNEQFF; v_call: TRBV29-1; d_call: TRBD2; cdr3_length: 21; clone_size: -; j_call: TRBJ2-1
cdr3_nt: TGCAGCGTGCCTCGCGGGGGGAACGGCTACACCTTC; cdr3_aa: CSVPRGGNGYTF; v_call: TRBV29-1; d_call: -; cdr3_length: 12; clone_size: -; j_call: TRBJ1-2
cdr3_nt: TGTGCCAGCAGCCCGATAGGCGGCTACGAGCAGTACTTC; cdr3_aa: CASSPIGGYEQYF; v_call: TRBV7-9; d_call: -; cdr3_length: 13; clone_size: many; j_call: TRBJ2-7
cdr3_nt: TGTGCCAGCACCTACAGGGCGCCTAACTATGGCTACACCTTC; cdr3_aa: CASTYRAPNYGYTF; v_call: TRBV28; d_call: -; cdr3_length: 14; clone_size: few; j_call: TRBJ1-2
cdr3_nt: TGTGCCAGCAGCCCGCAATCGGGGGGGTACAATGAGCAGTTCTTC; cdr3_aa: CASSPQSGGYNEQFF; v_call: TRBV14; d_call: TRBD2; cdr3_length: 15; clone_size: few; j_call: TRBJ2-1
cdr3_nt: TGTGCCAGTAGTACCCCGATGAAGAACACTGAAGCTTTCTTT; cdr3_aa: CASSTPMKNTEAFF; v_call: TRBV19; d_call: -; cdr3_length: 14; clone_size: few; j_call: TRBJ1-1
cdr3_nt: TGTGCCAGCAGCGTAGAGGTAGTAGCCTACGAGCAGTACTTC; cdr3_aa: CASSVEVVAYEQYF; v_call: TRBV9; d_call: -; cdr3_length: 14; clone_size: -; j_call: TRBJ2-7
cdr3_nt: TGTGCCAGCAGTGAGGTTAGCGGGGCTATCAATGAGCAGTTCTTC; cdr3_aa: CASSEVSGAINEQFF; v_call: TRBV2; d_call: TRBD2; cdr3_length: 15; clone_size: -; j_call: TRBJ2-1
cdr3_nt: TGTGCCAGCGCCACTAGCGGTGAGCAGTTCTTC; cdr3_aa: CASATSGEQFF; v_call: TRBV19; d_call: TRBD2; cdr3_length: 11; clone_size: -; j_call: TRBJ2-1
cdr3_nt: TGTGCCAGCAGCTTAGACCTAGAGAATGAGCAGTTCTTC; cdr3_aa: CASSLDLENEQFF; v_call: TRBV11-2; d_call: -; cdr3_length: 13; clone_size: few; j_call: TRBJ2-1
cdr3_nt: TGCAGTGCTAGAGATCATGTAGCGGGAGGGTACTCCTACGAGCAGTACTTC; cdr3_aa: CSARDHVAGGYSYEQYF; v_call: TRBV20-1; d_call: TRBD2; cdr3_length: 17; clone_size: few; j_call: TRBJ2-7
cdr3_nt: TGTGCCAGTAGACGACCCGGGAGCAATCAGCCCCAGCATTTT; cdr3_aa: CASRRPGSNQPQHF; v_call: TRBV19; d_call: -; cdr3_length: 14; clone_size: many; j_call: TRBJ1-5
cdr3_nt: TGTGCCAGCAGAGATATGACAGGACAAGAGACCCAGTACTTC; cdr3_aa: CASRDMTGQETQYF; v_call: TRBV6-2/TRBV6-3; d_call: -; cdr3_length: 14; clone_size: many; j_call: TRBJ2-5
cdr3_nt: TGCAGCGTCGCGAAAGGGGGGGATCTGCCCCAGCATTTT; cdr3_aa: CSVAKGGDLPQHF; v_call: TRBV29-1; d_call: -; cdr3_length: 13; clone_size: -; j_call: TRBJ1-5